This is a list of T cell receptor beta chains from one sample in a study of blood T cell repertoires in COVID-19. Profiled with immunoSEQ multiplex PCR; TCRdb holds only in-frame clones, not every one. The sample yields tens of thousands of clones, around three quarters seen once. Sample: peripheral blood. These receptor sequences come from an elderly man with acute or convalescent COVID-19. Each CDR3 is given with its conserved first and last residue. D genes are given only for firm matches. Size is stated for part of the rows, as once, few or many counts, or as a class when the clone is expanded.

v_gene	j_gene	d_gene	len	abundance	CDR3aa	CDR3nt
TRBV2	TRBJ2-5	.	12	.	CVTAIGAETQYF	TGTGTTACAGCCATAGGGGCTGAGACCCAGTACTTC
TRBV9	TRBJ2-1	TRBD1	15	few	CASSVVGTGVNEQFF	TGTGCCAGCAGCGTAGTGGGGACAGGGGTCAATGAGCAGTTCTTC
TRBV6-6	TRBJ2-1	.	15	.	CASSSLALGTDEQFF	TGTGCCAGCAGTTCTCTAGCGCTTGGCACCGATGAGCAGTTCTTC
TRBV3-1/TRBV3-2	TRBJ1-2	.	14	.	CASSQSIRGYGYTF	TGTGCCAGCAGCCAATCGATCAGGGGCTATGGCTACACCTTC
TRBV6-5	TRBJ1-1	.	13	.	CASSQPAPGGAFF	TGTGCCAGCAGCCAGCCTGCCCCGGGAGGAGCTTTCTTT
TRBV28	TRBJ1-5	TRBD1	15	.	CASRDRGPNNQPQHF	TGTGCCAGCAGGGACAGGGGGCCGAACAATCAGCCCCAGCATTTT
TRBV24-1	TRBJ2-2	.	15	.	CATSDFPRNTGELFF	TGTGCCACCAGTGATTTTCCGCGGAACACCGGGGAGCTGTTTTTT
TRBV20-1	TRBJ2-5	TRBD2	14	few	CSASKTSGGETQYF	TGCAGTGCTAGTAAAACTAGCGGCGGAGAGACCCAGTACTTC
TRBV19	TRBJ1-2	TRBD1	17	.	CASRSSLRDRFNYGYTF	TGTGCCAGTAGATCCTCCCTGCGGGACAGATTTAACTATGGCTACACCTTC
TRBV5-1	TRBJ2-1	TRBD2	15	once	CASSSGTSGGNEQFF	TGCGCCAGCAGCTCCGGGACTAGCGGAGGCAATGAGCAGTTCTTC
TRBV7-9	TRBJ2-1	TRBD2	16	.	CASSFALAGGNNEQFF	TGTGCCAGCAGCTTTGCACTAGCGGGAGGGAACAATGAGCAGTTCTTC
TRBV10-3	TRBJ2-5	TRBD2	14	many	CATGTSGRGETQYF	TGTGCCACCGGGACTAGCGGGAGAGGAGAGACCCAGTACTTC
TRBV7-9	TRBJ2-1	.	14	.	CASSLGQGYNEQFF	TGTGCCAGCAGCTTAGGGCAGGGTTACAATGAGCAGTTCTTC
TRBV25-1	TRBJ2-5	TRBD1	15	.	CASRHRGTTRETQYF	TGTGCCAGCAGACACAGGGGGACCACGAGAGAGACCCAGTACTTC